This T cell receptor beta chain was sequenced for a study of OX40 agonist ivuxolimab in advanced cancers. Study in general: Patients received ivuxolimab, an intravenous treatment, every 2 weeks at 0.01 to 10 mg/kg. Under the entry rules, prior anti-PD-1, anti-PD-L1 or anti-CTLA-4 therapy was allowed, and 40% had some. Partial responses occurred in Three dose-escalation patients, one with hepatocellular carcinoma and two with cutaneous melanoma.

This table comes from immunoSEQ multiplex PCR, and its TCRdb copy is limited to in-frame clones, with some not included. The sample holds 82,000 or so clones, roughly 92% seen once. This clone was seen a few times. Drawing of blood for sampling happened at baseline, at cycle 4 day 1, and at cycle 7 day 1. Looked up from germline, CDR1 is SNHLY and CDR2 is FYNNEI. The CDR3 runs 12 residues. Trimming pared 6 bases from V and 4 bases from J, leaving 9 bases between. The V gene is TRBV2, the J gene TRBJ1-1; maybe TRBD1 (5 bases). This TCR was sampled from an adult with an advanced solid tumor such as melanoma, head and neck, liver or kidney cancer. This sample comprised CD4+ or CD8+ T cells sorted from blood, obtained in a trial of the OX40 agonist ivuxolimab. The CDR3 nucleotides are TGTGCCAGCAGAGGGGTTGCCACTGAAGCTTTCTTT. Its translation is CASRGVATEAFF.